What follows are 6 T cell receptor beta chains derived from one specimen sequenced in a study of radiation and T cells in renal cell carcinoma. Data came from immunoSEQ multiplex PCR; TCRdb stores just in-frame clones and leaves some out. In the table there are roughly 120,000 clones, approximately 75% of which are singletons. Time point indicated: blood 2 weeks post-SBRT. As to treatment: 15 Gy SBRT to primary tumor, nephrectomy 4 weeks later. The input for sequencing was blood, taken from a patient whose treatment included radiotherapy and nephrectomy. The origin of the receptors is a woman aged 55-69 years with renal cell carcinoma.

The gene calls are TRBV5-4 and TRBJ2-2; a weak D match, TRBD1 (6 bases). Trimming took off 3 bases at V and 5 bases at J, with 26 bases between the two ends. CDR1 and CDR2 from the germline V gene are SGHNT and YYREEE (reference sequence). The CDR3 has 19 amino acids. The CDR3 loop reads CASSSIDTRQVYRTGELFF. CDR3 nucleotide sequence: TGTGCCAGCAGCTCTATTGATACCCGACAGGTTTATAGGACCGGGGAGCTGTTTTTT.

In its sample, this clone was seen a few times. J is TRBJ1-5 and V is TRBV7-2; tentative D call: TRBD1 (5 bases). The CDR3 loop spans 15 amino acids. Trimming cost V 1 base and J 3 bases, with 10 bases left between them. CDR1 is SGHTA and CDR2 is FQGNSA in the germline V gene. The CDR3 nucleotides are TGTGCCAGCAGCTTAGTGTCGGGGACCAATCAGCCCCAGCATTTT. Translation: CASSLVSGTNQPQHF.

The rearrangement joins TRBV19 to TRBJ1-2; 9 positions match TRBD1. In germline, CDR1 is LNHDA, CDR2 SQIVND (reference sequence). The CDR3 contains 13 residues. The ends lost 3 bases at V and 5 bases at J; junction bases unmatched: 1. The CDR3 loop reads CASSIGQGYGYTF. In nucleotides, the CDR3 is TGTGCCAGTAGTATCGGACAGGGGTATGGCTACACCTTC.

V and J are TRBV28 and TRBJ2-7; perhaps D is TRBD1 or TRBD2 (5 bases each). Germline V CDR1 and CDR2: MDHEN, SYDVKM. Between the trimmed V and J ends, which lost 9 bases and 0 bases, there was a span of 12 bases. The CDR3 is 13 residues long. The DNA of the CDR3 is TGTGCCAGTCTGGGACGGAGCTCCTACGAGCAGTACTTC. As protein: CASLGRSSYEQYF.

The rearrangement joins TRBV6-6 to TRBJ2-3; D tentatively reads TRBD1 or TRBD2 (5 bases each). The ends were cut back, 8 bases at V and 4 bases at J, with 19 bases in the middle. This CDR3 contains 15 residues. Germline V lookup: CDR1 MNHNY, CDR2 SVGAGI (reference sequence). The CDR3 spells CASGAGTSWADTQYF. CDR3 bases: TGTGCCAGCGGGGCCGGGACCTCATGGGCAGATACGCAGTATTTT.

The chain recombines TRBV18 with TRBJ2-5, with a tentative D call TRBD2 (6 bases). The CDR3 totals 13 residues. Trimming took 3 bases from V and 5 from J, leaving 10 bases between them. The V gene's germline CDR1 is KGHSH and CDR2 LQKENI. The CDR3: CASSPRDRETQYF. CDR3 coding DNA: TGTGCCAGCTCACCGCGGGACCGCGAGACCCAGTACTTC.